This T cell receptor (beta chain) stems from a study of cytomegalovirus exposure and HLA in healthy donors. Study observations and caveats: Under in vitro conditions, a few CMV-associated chains were confirmed as specific for CMV antigens. An ancestry cluster, one associated with Asian ancestry, reportedly showed fewer N-insertions than the approximately 670-donor mean in a later analysis. TCR beta V- and J-gene trimming, according to a later analysis, was linked to a missense DCLRE1C variant.

It was with 60 Vbeta and 13 Jbeta primers that the PCR ran. Here immunoSEQ multiplex PCR was the method, and the copy in TCRdb shows in-frame clones only, minus some. The sample includes 100,000 to 150,000 clones, approximately 80% seen only once; the top ten take roughly a tenth. With respect to this clone: Its antigen is not known.

The CDR3 is 14 amino acids. Trimming cost V 4 bases and J 1 base, with 13 bases left between them. Germline-derived CDR1 and CDR2 are SQVTM and ANQGSEA. V and J are TRBV29-1 and TRBJ1-1; no definite D call. The sequenced material came from PBMCs. The source is a man under 40 in good health and CMV-seropositive. Here the CDR3 reads CSVARLERNTEAFF. DNA of the CDR3: TGCAGCGTTGCGAGGCTTGAAAGGAACACTGAAGCTTTCTTT.